Listed here is a single T cell receptor (beta chain). The antigen remains undetermined. Some clones are missing from TCRdb's copy, which holds only in-frame ones; the method was immunoSEQ multiplex PCR. The table lists some 14,000 clones, approximately 74% of them singletons. This record comes from a study of somatic mutations in cytotoxic T cells in rheumatoid arthritis. Study summary: Among the T-cell populations stained with V beta antibodies, some were separated by flow sorting at nearly 100% purity, including V beta1+ cells whose TCRB was sequenced. Notes on the study in general: CD8+ T-cell clonality showed no significant difference between rheumatoid arthritis patients and age-matched healthy controls.

CDR3 size: 14 residues. V was cut by 1 base and J by 0 bases, with 10 bases left in between. Germline V gene data show CDR1 as GTSNPN and CDR2 as SVGIG (reference sequence). The V call is TRBV30, the J call TRBJ2-7, with D tentatively TRBD1 or TRBD2 (5 bases each). This receptor was identified in an adult with rheumatoid arthritis. Material: CD8+ T cells sorted from blood. The CDR3 nucleotides are TGTGCCTGGAGTGCCGGGACCAACTCCTACGAGCAGTACTTC. Amino acids: CAWSAGTNSYEQYF.